Included here is one TCR beta chain sequence, with context. Germline values: CDR1 SGHRS, CDR2 YFSETQ. This CDR3 region has 16 residues. V shed 3 bases and J 0 bases; nucleotides not matched to a gene: 6. This sample was taken from a study of PD-L1 blockade in urothelial cancer. About the study: About 85% of the roughly 29 patients comprised males who had bladder-origin urothelial cancer. Blood was evaluated 3 weeks (second dose) and 6 weeks after therapy began.

The data were produced by immunoSEQ multiplex PCR, yet TCRdb's version contains in-frame clones alone and is incomplete. The sample has about 84,000 clones, roughly nine tenths seen once; the top ten hold 8% to 9.5%. Specimen: PBMCs, collected around atezolizumab (anti-PD-L1) treatment. The V and J genes are TRBV5-1 and TRBJ1-1; TRBD1 matches at 9 bases. The receptor's source is a man aged 55 to 70 with urothelial cancer. CDR3 sequence reads: CASSSTGGAVNTEAFF. CDR3 nucleotide sequence: TGCGCCAGCAGCTCCACAGGGGGCGCGGTGAACACTGAAGCTTTCTTT.